This TCR beta chain emerged from a study of early T cells in non-severe SARS-CoV-2 infection. Many counts were recorded for this clonotype. Germline lookup yields CDR1 LGHDT and CDR2 YNNKEL (reference sequence). Trimming took 1 base from V and 0 from J, leaving 7 bases between them. The length of the CDR3 is 15 residues. TCRdb reanalysed the 5' RACE reads using MiXCR and keeps one entry per CDR3 protein. The table shows tens of thousands of distinct CDR3 sequences, with roughly a sixth occurring only once. V gene TRBV3-1 combines with J gene TRBJ1-5, with no clear D. Sequencing was performed on whole blood. The clonotype was recovered from an adult who was a healthcare worker with PCR-confirmed SARS-CoV-2 infection or an uninfected control (not recorded which). CDR3 coding DNA: TGTGCCAGCAGCCAAGGAGTTTTTAGCAATCAGCCCCAGCATTTT. Protein sequence: CASSQGVFSNQPQHF.